This is a list of T cell receptor beta chains from one sample in a study of cytomegalovirus exposure and HLA in healthy donors. Profiling relied on immunoSEQ multiplex PCR, and the TCRdb table lists in-frame clones only, not all of them. This sample carries tens of thousands of clones, with around 1.1% going to the ten biggest clones. What was sequenced was PBMCs. The source of these receptors is a woman in her 30s in good health and CMV-seronegative. CDR3s include the opening cysteine and the closing phenylalanine or tryptophan.

J gene	V gene	CDR3 protein
TRBJ1-1	TRBV6-6	CASRLQVNTEAFF
TRBJ1-5	TRBV2	CASSDRGSNQPQHF
TRBJ2-1	TRBV2	CASKTSGSYNEQFF
TRBJ2-7	TRBV4-1	CASSQDPSGVYEQYF
TRBJ1-2	TRBV29-1	CSVAPTGAYGYTF
TRBJ2-5	TRBV5-6	CASTCPGETQYF
TRBJ2-5	TRBV11-2	CASSLAGEGETQYF
TRBJ2-7	TRBV4-1	CASSPRQSSYEQYF
TRBJ2-3	TRBV6-1	CASTGISGTLDTQYF
TRBJ1-2	TRBV6-5	CASSYSGGADYGYTF
TRBJ2-2	TRBV7-8	CASSGRTSGRGTGELFF